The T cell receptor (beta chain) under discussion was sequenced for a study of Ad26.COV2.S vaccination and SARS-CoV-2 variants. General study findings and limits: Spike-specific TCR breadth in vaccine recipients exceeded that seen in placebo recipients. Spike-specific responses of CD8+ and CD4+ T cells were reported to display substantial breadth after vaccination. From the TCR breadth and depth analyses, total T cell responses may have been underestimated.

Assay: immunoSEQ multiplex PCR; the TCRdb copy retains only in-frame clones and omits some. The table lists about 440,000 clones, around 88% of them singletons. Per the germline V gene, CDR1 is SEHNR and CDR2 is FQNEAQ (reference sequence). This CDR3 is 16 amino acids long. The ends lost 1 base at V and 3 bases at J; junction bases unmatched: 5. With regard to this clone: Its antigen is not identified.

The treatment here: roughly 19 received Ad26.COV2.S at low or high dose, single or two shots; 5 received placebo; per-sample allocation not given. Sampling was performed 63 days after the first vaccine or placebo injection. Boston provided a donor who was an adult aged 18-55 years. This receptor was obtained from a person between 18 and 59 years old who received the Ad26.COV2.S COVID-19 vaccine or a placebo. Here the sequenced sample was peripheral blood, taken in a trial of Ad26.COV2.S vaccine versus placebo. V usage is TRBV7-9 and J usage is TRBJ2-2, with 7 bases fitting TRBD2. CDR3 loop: CASSLGLASDTGELFF. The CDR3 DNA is TGTGCCAGCAGCTTAGGACTAGCATCTGACACCGGGGAGCTGTTTTTT.